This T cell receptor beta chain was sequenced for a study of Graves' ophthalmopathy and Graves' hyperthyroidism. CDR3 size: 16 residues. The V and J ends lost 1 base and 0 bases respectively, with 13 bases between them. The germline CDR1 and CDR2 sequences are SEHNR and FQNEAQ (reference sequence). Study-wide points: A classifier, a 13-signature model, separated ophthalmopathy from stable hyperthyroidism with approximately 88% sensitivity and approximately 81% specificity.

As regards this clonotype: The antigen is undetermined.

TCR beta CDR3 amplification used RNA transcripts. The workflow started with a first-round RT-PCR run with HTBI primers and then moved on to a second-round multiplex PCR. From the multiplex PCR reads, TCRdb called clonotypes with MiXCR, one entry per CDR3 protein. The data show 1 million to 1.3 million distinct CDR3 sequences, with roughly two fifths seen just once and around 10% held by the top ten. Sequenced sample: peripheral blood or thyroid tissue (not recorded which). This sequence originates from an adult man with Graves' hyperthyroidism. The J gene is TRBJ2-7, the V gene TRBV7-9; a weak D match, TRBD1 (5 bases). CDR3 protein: CASSLDRFLSSYEQYF. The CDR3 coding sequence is TGTGCCAGCAGCTTAGACAGGTTCCTGAGCTCCTACGAGCAGTACTTC. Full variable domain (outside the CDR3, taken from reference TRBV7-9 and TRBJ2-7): DTGVSQNPRHKITKRGQNVTFRCDPISEHNRLYWYRQTLGQGPEFLTYFQNEAQLEKSRLLSDRFSAERPKGSFSTLEIQRTEQGDSAMYLCASSLDRFLSSYEQYFGPGTRLTVT.